This T cell receptor beta chain was retrieved from a study of blood T cells in healthy people across ages. Per germline, CDR1 LGHNA and CDR2 YSLEER. CDR3 size: 11 residues. Between the trimmed V and J ends, which lost 3 bases and 9 bases, there was a span of 6 bases. Findings and caveats of the study: In older individuals, TCR beta diversity per million T cells was lower, falling roughly linearly with age. Naive T cell percentage showed a strong correlation with TCR beta diversity.

Next came a second PCR, run for about 7 to 12 cycles, which used a sample-barcoded 5' primer along with a J-beta primer mix. Every cDNA molecule bore a tag from a template-switch adaptor containing 12 random nucleotides. TCRdb called the 5' RACE reads again in MiXCR, with one record for every CDR3 protein. Of hundreds of thousands of distinct CDR3 sequences listed, 49% are singletons. As concerns this clonotype: What it recognizes is unknown.

Sequencing was performed on blood. This clonotype was sampled from an older woman in good health. The rearrangement joins TRBV4-3 to TRBJ2-1, with a weak D call TRBD2 (5 bases). CDR3 protein: CASSQAGEQFF. The CDR3 DNA follows: TGCGCCAGCAGCCAGGCGGGTGAGCAGTTCTTC.